A single sample is the source of the 6 T cell receptor beta chains below, sequenced in a study of regulatory T cells in long-lasting Graves disease. Arm-PCR with iRepertoire HTBI primers amplified the CDR3 regions for these TCR beta libraries. TCRdb called the multiplex PCR reads again in MiXCR, with one record for every CDR3 protein. The sample has roughly 260,000 distinct CDR3 sequences, 18% seen once. Time point here: newly diagnosed GD, antithyroid drugs for less than 3 months. The TCR library was made from RNA that had been extracted from PBMCs in TRIzol. These data were likewise used in another study, on T cells in Graves' hyperthyroidism and ophthalmopathy.

The sequencing here drew on peripheral blood mononuclear cells (PBMCs), taken at new diagnosis, from a patient treated with antithyroid drugs. The origin of the receptors is a young woman with Graves disease.

The chain employs TRBV2 and TRBJ1-3; maybe TRBD1 (5 bases). This CDR3 has 14 amino acids. Germline V CDR1 and CDR2: SNHLY, FYNNEI. Trimming left V 6 bases short and J 4 bases short, with 13 bases between. CDR3 bases: TGTGCCAGCAGCTCAGGGTTTGACGGAAACACCATATATTTT. Translation: CASSSGFDGNTIYF.

This clonotype showed up many times. This rearrangement joins TRBV6-2 or TRBV6-3 to TRBJ2-3, with TRBD2 as a possible D gene (5 bases). Between the trimmed V and J ends, which lost 7 bases and 0 bases, there was a span of 8 bases. This CDR3 contains 13 residues. From germline, CDR1 is MNHEY and CDR2 SVGEGT. The CDR3: CASTEDSTDTQYF. In DNA, the CDR3 is TGTGCCAGCACGGAGGACAGCACAGATACGCAGTATTTT.

This clonotype was seen at least ten times. The J gene is TRBJ1-2, the V gene TRBV5-1; 7 bases match TRBD1. The CDR3 is 15 residues long. V trimming: 4 bases; J trimming: 8 bases; junction bases outside the gene matches: 14. The germline V gene encodes CDR1 SGHRS and CDR2 YFSETQ. CDR3 in DNA: TGCGCCAGCAGCCCGGGAGACAGGGTTCTCTACGGCTACACCTTC. Residues: CASSPGDRVLYGYTF.

In its sample, this clonotype was seen many times. The V and J genes are TRBV9 and TRBJ1-1; 8 bases agree with TRBD1. CDR1 is SGDLS, CDR2 YYNGEE, per germline. J gave up 8 bases and V 4 bases, and 7 bases lay outside the gene matches. The CDR3 covers 13 residues. The CDR3 DNA reads as TGTGCCAGCAGCTTTGGGACAGGTTTCGAAGCTTTCTTT. It codes for CASSFGTGFEAFF.

This rearrangement joins TRBV20-1 to TRBJ1-2; D perhaps matches TRBD1 (6 bases). Germline CDR1 reads DFQATT; CDR2 reads SNEGSKA (reference sequence). V was cut by 1 base and J by 7 bases, with 13 bases left in between. The CDR3 has 13 amino acids. CDR3 bases: TGCAGTGCTAGAGCGGGGGCGGAGAGTGGCTACACCTTC. Amino acids: CSARAGAESGYTF.

This clonotype was seen many times. The chain links TRBV6-5 to TRBJ2-2, with 8 bases that match TRBD1. From germline, CDR1 is MNHEY and CDR2 SVGAGI. J was trimmed by 8 bases and V by 2 bases; bases with no gene match: 10. CDR3 length: 16 residues. The CDR3 bases are TGTGCCAGCAGTTACGAGGGACAGGATTTAGGAGGGGAGCTGTTTTTT. This encodes CASSYEGQDLGGELFF.